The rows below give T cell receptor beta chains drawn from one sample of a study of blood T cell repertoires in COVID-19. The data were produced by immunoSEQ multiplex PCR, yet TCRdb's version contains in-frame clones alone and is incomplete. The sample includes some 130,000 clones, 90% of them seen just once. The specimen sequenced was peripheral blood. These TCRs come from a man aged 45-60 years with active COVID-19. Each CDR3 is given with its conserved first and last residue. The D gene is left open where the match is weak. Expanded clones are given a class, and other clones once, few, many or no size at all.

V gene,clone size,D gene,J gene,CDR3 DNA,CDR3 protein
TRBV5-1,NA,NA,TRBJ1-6,TGCGCCAGCAGCCTACAGGGCCCTCTCTCACCCCTCCACTTT,CASSLQGPLSPLHF
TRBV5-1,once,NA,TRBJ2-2,TGCGCCAGCAGCTTGGATTCCGACAGCTGGAACACCGGGGAGCTGTTTTTT,CASSLDSDSWNTGELFF
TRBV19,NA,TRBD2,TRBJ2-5,TGTGCCAGTAGTATTTTTACTAGCGGGGAGGGAGAGACCCAGTACTTC,CASSIFTSGEGETQYF
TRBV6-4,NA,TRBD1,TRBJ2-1,TGTGCCAGACCCCGTGGACAGGGGGCTGACAATGAGCAGTTCTTC,CARPRGQGADNEQFF
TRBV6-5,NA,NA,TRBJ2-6,TGTGCCACTAGAGCTGGGGCCAACGTCCTGACTTTC,CATRAGANVLTF
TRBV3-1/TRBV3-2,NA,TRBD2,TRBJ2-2,TGTGCCAGCAGCCAAGACCGGGGCGGGAGAGGGACCGGGGAGCTGTTTTTT,CASSQDRGGRGTGELFF
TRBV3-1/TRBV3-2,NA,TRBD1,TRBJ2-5,TGTGCCAGCAGCCAAGCTTTCCGGGACAGGGATCGAGAGACCCAGTACTTC,CASSQAFRDRDRETQYF
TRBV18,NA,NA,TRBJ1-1,TGTGCCAGCTCACCCAAGGAAAGGGGGGAAGCTTTCTTT,CASSPKERGEAFF
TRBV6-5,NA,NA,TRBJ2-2,TGTGCCAGCAGTTACCAAGGGGCCGGGGAGCTGTTTTTT,CASSYQGAGELFF
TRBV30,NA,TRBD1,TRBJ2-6,TGTGCCTGGAGTGTAACTCGGGACAGGGGCTTCTCTGGGGCCAACGTCCTGACTTTC,CAWSVTRDRGFSGANVLTF
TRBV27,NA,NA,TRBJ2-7,TGTGCCAGCAGTTTATCGCCGGGTTACGAGCAGTACTTC,CASSLSPGYEQYF
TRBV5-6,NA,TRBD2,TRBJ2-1,TGTGCCAGCAGCTGGACTAGCGGGGGTCACAATGAGCAGTTCTTC,CASSWTSGGHNEQFF
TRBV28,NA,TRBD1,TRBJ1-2,TGTGCCAGCAGTTTATATGGGACAGCCAAGGGGTATGGCTACACCTTC,CASSLYGTAKGYGYTF
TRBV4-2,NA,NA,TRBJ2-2,TGTGCCAGCAGCCGACAGGTCTTGAACACCGGGGAGCTGTTTTTT,CASSRQVLNTGELFF
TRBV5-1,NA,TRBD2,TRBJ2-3,TGCGCCAGCGTTCCCCAGACTAGCTCGCAAACGCAGTATTTT,CASVPQTSSQTQYF
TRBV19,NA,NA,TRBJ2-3,TGTGCCAGTAGTATTCAGGGGCATACGCAGTATTTT,CASSIQGHTQYF
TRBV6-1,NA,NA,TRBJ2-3,TGTGCCAGCAGTGAAGGCCCCACAAGTAGCACAGATACGCAGTATTTT,CASSEGPTSSTDTQYF
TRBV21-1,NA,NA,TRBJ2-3,TGTGCCAGCAGCGTAAGGACAGTGAGACCTTGTACAGATACGCAGTATTTT,CASSVRTVRPCTDTQYF
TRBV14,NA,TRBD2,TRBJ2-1,TGTGCCAGCAGCCAAGATAATTTAGGACTAGCGATCCAAAATGAGCAGTTCTTC,CASSQDNLGLAIQNEQFF
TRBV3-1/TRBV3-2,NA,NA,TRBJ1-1,TGTGCCAGCAGCCAAGAATCCTACACTGAAGCTTTCTTT,CASSQESYTEAFF
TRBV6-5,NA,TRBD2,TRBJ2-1,TGTGCCAGCAGTTCCCCGGGACTAGCGGGAGGAGTGCAGTTCTTC,CASSSPGLAGGVQFF
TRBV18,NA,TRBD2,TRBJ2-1,TGTGCCAGCTCACCATTTAGCGGGAGCTACAATGAGCAGTTCTTC,CASSPFSGSYNEQFF
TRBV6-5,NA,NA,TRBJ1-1,TGTGCCAGCAACCCGGGACACCGGAACACTGAAGCTTTCTTT,CASNPGHRNTEAFF
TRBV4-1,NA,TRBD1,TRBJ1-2,TGCGCCAGCAGCCATCCACCCGCAGGGGGCATTGATGGCTACACCTTC,CASSHPPAGGIDGYTF
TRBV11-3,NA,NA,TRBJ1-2,TGTGCCAGCAGCTGGGGAGGAGGCTACATCTTC,CASSWGGGYIF
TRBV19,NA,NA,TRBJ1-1,TGTGCCAGTAGTATTTCCGGGAACACTGAAGCTTTCTTT,CASSISGNTEAFF
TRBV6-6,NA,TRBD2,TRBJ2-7,TGTGCCAGCCGGGTGGGCGGGGGGACGACTGACGAGCAGTACTTC,CASRVGGGTTDEQYF
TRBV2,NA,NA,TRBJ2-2,TGTGCCAGCAGCGTGACAGAAAACACCGGGGAGCTGTTTTTT,CASSVTENTGELFF
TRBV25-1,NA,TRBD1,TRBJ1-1,TGTGCCAGCAGAGGGTCCGGACAGGGGAGGACTGAAGCTTTCTTT,CASRGSGQGRTEAFF
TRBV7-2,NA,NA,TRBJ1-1,TGTGCCAGCAGCTTAACACCAGGGCGCATGAACACTGAAGCTTTCTTT,CASSLTPGRMNTEAFF
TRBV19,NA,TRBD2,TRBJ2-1,TGTGCCAGTAGTATAGGGGCGGGAGTCCATGAGCAGTTCTTC,CASSIGAGVHEQFF
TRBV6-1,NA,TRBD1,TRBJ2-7,TGTGCCAGCAGTGCCATCGAATTTGGACAGGGATCCTACGAGCAGTACTTC,CASSAIEFGQGSYEQYF
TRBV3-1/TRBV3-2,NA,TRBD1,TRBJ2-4,TGTGCCAGCAGCCAAGATAGGGGGACAGGCACCGTTCAGTACTTC,CASSQDRGTGTVQYF
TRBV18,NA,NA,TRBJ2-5,TGTGCCAGCTCACCCAGGGGAGAGACCCAGTACTTC,CASSPRGETQYF
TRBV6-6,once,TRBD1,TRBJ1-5,TGTGCCAGCAGTTACACAGGGGACGGTCAGCCCCAGCATTTT,CASSYTGDGQPQHF
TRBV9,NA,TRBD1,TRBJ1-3,TGTGCCAGCAGCGTAGAGGACAGGACAAACTCTGGAAACACCATATATTTT,CASSVEDRTNSGNTIYF
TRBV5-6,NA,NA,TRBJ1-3,TGTGCCAGCTCCGGGACTTCTGGAAACACCATATATTTT,CASSGTSGNTIYF
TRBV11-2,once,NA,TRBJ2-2,TGTGCCAGCAGCTTAGATCCACCCCCCGGGACCGGGGAGCTGTTTTTT,CASSLDPPPGTGELFF
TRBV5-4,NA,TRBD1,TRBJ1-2,TGTGCCAGCAGCCAAGATAAAGGGACAGGGGGTCTTAGTGGCTACACCTTC,CASSQDKGTGGLSGYTF
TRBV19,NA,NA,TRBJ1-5,TGTGCCAGTGGGAGGATTAGCCTTAGCAATCAGCCCCAGCATTTT,CASGRISLSNQPQHF
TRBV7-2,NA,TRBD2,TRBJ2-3,TGTGCCAGCAGCTTAGTATCAGCGGGAAAAGATACGCAGTATTTT,CASSLVSAGKDTQYF
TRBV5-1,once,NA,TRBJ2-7,TGCGCCAGCAGCCCTGACAGTCCCGTCTACGAGCAGTACTTC,CASSPDSPVYEQYF
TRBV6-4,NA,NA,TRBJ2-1,TGTGCCAGCAGTGAAATCGCGGGGGCTTACTACAATGAGCAGTTCTTC,CASSEIAGAYYNEQFF
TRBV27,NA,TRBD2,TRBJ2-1,TGTGCCAGCAGTTTACGCCTAGCGGCCCTTGGTAATGAGCAGTTCTTC,CASSLRLAALGNEQFF
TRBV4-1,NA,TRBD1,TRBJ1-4,TGCGCCAGCAGCCAAGACAGGGGGCTCGAAAAACTGTTTTTT,CASSQDRGLEKLFF
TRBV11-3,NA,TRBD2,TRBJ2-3,TGTGCCAGCAGCCTCCGGACTAGACTAGTAGATACGCAGTATTTT,CASSLRTRLVDTQYF
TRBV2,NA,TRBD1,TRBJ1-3,TGTGCCAGCAAAAGGGACAGGGCGTTAGGAAACACCATATATTTT,CASKRDRALGNTIYF
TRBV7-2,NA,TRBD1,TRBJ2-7,TGTGCCAGCAGCTTAGCGGGACAGGGCCACGAGCAGTACTTC,CASSLAGQGHEQYF
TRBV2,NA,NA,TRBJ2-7,TGTGCCAGCAGCGGTCAGGGGATATACGAGCAGTACTTC,CASSGQGIYEQYF
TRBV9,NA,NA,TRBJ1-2,TGTGCCAGCAGCGTAGACAGGGCCGCTTGGTATGGCTACACCTTC,CASSVDRAAWYGYTF
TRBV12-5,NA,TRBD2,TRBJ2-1,TGTGCTAGTGGTTTAGCGGGGGACATATCCTACAATGAGCAGTTCTTC,CASGLAGDISYNEQFF
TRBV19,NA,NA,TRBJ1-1,TGTGCCAGTAGTATATACCCCCCCCACAAGGCGGTGTACTTTGAAGCTTTCTTT,CASSIYPPHKAVYFEAFF
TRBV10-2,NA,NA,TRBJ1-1,TGCGCCAGCAACGGCAGGGGAACGGATGAAGCTTTCTTT,CASNGRGTDEAFF
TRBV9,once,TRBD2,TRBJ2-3,TGTGCCAGCACCATCGAGCCGGGGGGGGCTACAGATACGCAGTATTTT,CASTIEPGGATDTQYF
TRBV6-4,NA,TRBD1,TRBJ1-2,TGTGCCAGCAGTGAGACAGGGAACTATGGCTACACCTTC,CASSETGNYGYTF
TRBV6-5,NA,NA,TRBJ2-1,TGTGCCAGCAGAAGAAGACAGGTCAACAATGAGCAGTTCTTC,CASRRRQVNNEQFF